This is a list of T cell receptor beta chains from one sample in a study of post-analysis software for immune sequencing data. Each CDR3 protein gets one entry after TCRdb re-called the PCR reads with MiXCR. Here the sample spans 750,000 to 950,000 distinct CDR3 sequences, about 45% being singletons. The sequencing sample was made of blood. Receptors were obtained from a girl aged 10-17 years with multiple sclerosis. Each CDR3 is given with its conserved first and last residue.

v_call,j_call,cdr3_length,cdr3_aa
TRBV28,TRBJ2-4,14,CASSLGQGWIRQYF
TRBV20-1,TRBJ2-4,14,CSATPAGAKNIQYF
TRBV15,TRBJ2-7,11,CATSRQGKQYF
TRBV10-3,TRBJ1-2,14,CAISEDGGNYGYTF
TRBV7-3,TRBJ2-7,14,CASSLNSGYDEQYF
TRBV28,TRBJ1-2,14,CASSSPGGRDGYTF
TRBV29-1,TRBJ1-2,14,CSVEPRQVLYGYTF
TRBV20-1,TRBJ2-1,15,CSAWILAGGYNEQFF
TRBV6-2/TRBV6-3,TRBJ2-1,18,CASSDRPIGTSGDNEQFF
TRBV6-2/TRBV6-3,TRBJ2-7,17,CASSYSLRDIPTYEQYF
TRBV13,TRBJ2-4,16,CASSFGLAGGGNIQYF
TRBV20-1,TRBJ2-5,14,CSARMWMGHETQYF
TRBV7-2,TRBJ1-1,15,CASSPRAGWDTEAFF
TRBV5-1,TRBJ1-2,13,CASSLGQGTHYTF
TRBV2,TRBJ2-4,16,CASSEEAILAKNIQYF
TRBV12-3/TRBV12-4,TRBJ2-3,13,CASSTLGADVQYF
TRBV6-5,TRBJ2-5,15,CASSYRSPGVGTQYF
TRBV7-3,TRBJ2-7,14,CASSPYAGFNEQYF
TRBV20-1,TRBJ2-3,17,CSARDRWREGSTDTQYF
TRBV6-5,-,15,CASSRAGGRGETQYF
TRBV2,TRBJ2-6,13,CAVFGYGANVLTF
TRBV5-1,TRBJ2-5,16,CASSLAWGAEEETQYF
TRBV11-2,TRBJ2-2,15,CASSYDGLGTGELFF